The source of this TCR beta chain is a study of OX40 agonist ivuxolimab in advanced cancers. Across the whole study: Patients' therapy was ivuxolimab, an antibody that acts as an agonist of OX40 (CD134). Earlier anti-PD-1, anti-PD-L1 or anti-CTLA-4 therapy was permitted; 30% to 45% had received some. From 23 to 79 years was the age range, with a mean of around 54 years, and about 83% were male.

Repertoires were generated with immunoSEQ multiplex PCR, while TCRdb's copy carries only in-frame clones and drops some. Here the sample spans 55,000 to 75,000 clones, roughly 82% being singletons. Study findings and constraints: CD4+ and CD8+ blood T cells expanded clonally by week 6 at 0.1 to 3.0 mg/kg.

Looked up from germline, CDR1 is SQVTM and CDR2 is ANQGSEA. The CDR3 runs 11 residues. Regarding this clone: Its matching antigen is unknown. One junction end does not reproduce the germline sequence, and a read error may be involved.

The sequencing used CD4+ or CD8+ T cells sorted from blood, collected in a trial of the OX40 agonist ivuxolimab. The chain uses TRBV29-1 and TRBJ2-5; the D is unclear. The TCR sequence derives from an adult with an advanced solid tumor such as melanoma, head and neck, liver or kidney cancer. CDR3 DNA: TGCAGCGTTGAACACTCAGAGATCCAGTACTTC. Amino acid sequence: CSVEHSEIQYF.